These 9 T cell receptor beta chains were sequenced from one sample in a study of shared clonotypes between healthy human individuals. TCRdb's table, derived via immunoSEQ multiplex PCR, lists solely in-frame clones and lacks some. The top ten clones hold approximately 0.38% of a sample with more than 1.2 million clones, about 98.5% of them seen once. Sequencing was performed on naive CD4+ T cells sorted from blood. Subset indicated: CD45RA+ positively selected. These receptors were taken from a man aged 25-45 years in good health.

The chain joins TRBV7-2 to TRBJ1-1; 8 positions agree with TRBD1. This CDR3 is built from 14 residues. V trimming: 4 bases; J trimming: 5 bases; junction bases outside the gene matches: 6. CDR1 and CDR2 (germline): SGHTA, FQGNSA. CDR3 protein: CASSSSGGSTEAFF. In DNA form, the CDR3 reads TGTGCCAGCAGCTCGTCAGGGGGCTCAACTGAAGCTTTCTTT.

The gene calls are TRBV28 and TRBJ2-7, with D tentatively TRBD1 (6 bases). V shed 2 bases and J shed 3 bases, with 11 bases lying between them. The CDR3 has 14 residues. The germline CDR1 and CDR2 sequences are MDHEN and SYDVKM. The CDR3 DNA reads TGTGCCAGCAGTTTACGGACAGAGGTCTACGAGCAGTACTTC. The encoded protein is CASSLRTEVYEQYF.

This chain uses TRBV7-8 with TRBJ2-1; TRBD2 is a possible D gene (6 bases). Germline V CDR1 and CDR2: SGHVS, FQNEAQ. Between the trimmed V and J ends, which lost 5 bases and 3 bases, there was a span of 20 bases. The CDR3 runs 17 residues. CDR3 protein: CASSPGPTGLSYNEQFF. CDR3 DNA: TGTGCCAGCAGCCCCGGGCCCACGGGACTGAGCTACAATGAGCAGTTCTTC.

This clone showed up just once. The chain combines TRBV5-4 with TRBJ2-5; weak D call: TRBD1 (6 bases). The V and J ends lost 4 bases and 1 base respectively, with 11 bases between them. The germline CDR1 and CDR2 sequences are SGHNT and YYREEE (reference sequence). This CDR3 has 14 amino acids. In DNA, the CDR3 is TGTGCCAGCAGCGTGGGACACATCCAAGAGACCCAGTACTTC. Translation gives CASSVGHIQETQYF.

V gene TRBV5-1 combines with J gene TRBJ1-4, with D hard to call. Trimming left V 4 bases short and J 4 bases short, with 14 bases between. The CDR3 consists of 15 residues. In germline, CDR1 is SGHRS, CDR2 YFSETQ. The CDR3 DNA reads TGCGCCAGCAGCCTTGACGTCTCGGGTAATGAAAAACTGTTTTTT. This codes for CASSLDVSGNEKLFF.

The sample holds one count of this clone. This chain connects TRBV6-1 to TRBJ2-3; D gene uncertain. Between the trimmed V and J ends, which lost 0 bases and 0 bases, there was a span of 4 bases. The length of the CDR3 is 14 residues. CDR1 and CDR2 from the germline V gene are MNHNS and SASEGT. CDR3 DNA sequence: TGTGCCAGCAGTGAAGCGGTCAGCACAGATACGCAGTATTTT. Its translation is CASSEAVSTDTQYF.

The chain couples TRBV6-1 to TRBJ1-1; D may be TRBD1 (6 bases). The V end lost 2 bases, the J end lost 5 bases, and 9 bases lay between the germline ends. The CDR3 loop spans 13 amino acids. Germline-derived CDR1 and CDR2 are MNHNS and SASEGT. DNA of the CDR3: TGTGCCAGCAGTGAATTAGGACAGACTGAAGCTTTCTTT. Its translation: CASSELGQTEAFF.

This chain joins TRBV5-1 and TRBJ1-1, with 7 nucleotides matching TRBD1. This CDR3 region has 16 residues. CDR1 is SGHRS, CDR2 YFSETQ, per germline. V shed 2 bases and J 1 base; nucleotides not matched to a gene: 8. CDR3 nucleotides: TGCGCCAGCAGCTTCCGGGACAGACCGACGAACACTGAAGCTTTCTTT. Protein: CASSFRDRPTNTEAFF.

In regard to this clone: Other DNA sequences within the sample encode an identical CDR3. The chain uses TRBV19 and TRBJ2-1; tentatively, D is TRBD2 (5 bases). Germline V gene lookup returns CDR1 LNHDA and CDR2 SQIVND (reference sequence). V was cut by 6 bases and J by 0 bases, with 12 bases left in between. This CDR3 has 15 residues. This chain's CDR3 is CASSTTGVSYNEQFF. The DNA of the CDR3 is TGTGCCAGTAGCACCACCGGGGTCTCCTACAATGAGCAGTTCTTC. The full variable domain, completed using reference TRBV19 and TRBJ2-1, is DGGITQSPKYLFRKEGQNVTLSCEQNLNHDAMYWYRQDPGQGLRLIYYSQIVNDFQKGDIAEGYSVSREKKESFPLTVTSAQKNPTAFYLCASSTTGVSYNEQFFGPGTRLTVL.